One and the same sample provided the 20 T cell receptor beta chains below, sequenced in a study of CD8 T cells in Susac syndrome. With random hexamers, reverse transcription was performed on roughly 0.5 to 1 ug of RNA. MiXCR, run by TCRdb on the immunoSEQ multiplex PCR reads, gives a single entry per CDR3 protein. The data contain over 120,000 distinct CDR3 sequences, just under 95% of them singletons. The material sequenced was CD4+ T cells from PBMCs. The receptors here all came from a human donor with Susac syndrome.

The J gene is TRBJ1-2, the V gene TRBV14; D not resolved. The CDR3 totals 13 residues. Germline CDR1 reads SGHDN; CDR2 reads FVKESK. The ends were cut back, 0 bases at V and 6 bases at J, with 8 bases in the middle. The CDR3 reads CASSQDKANGYTF. CDR3 sequence (DNA): TGTGCCAGCAGCCAAGACAAGGCAAATGGCTACACCTTC.

The V gene is TRBV2, the J gene TRBJ2-7; 10 bases match TRBD2. Germline CDR1 and CDR2: SNHLY and FYNNEI. J lost 6 bases, V lost 4 bases, and 3 bases had no gene match. This CDR3 has 13 amino acids. The CDR3 sequence is CASSVGLAIEQYF. In DNA, the CDR3 is TGTGCCAGCAGTGTGGGACTAGCGATCGAGCAGTACTTC.

The gene calls are TRBV29-1 and TRBJ2-7; 8 bases fit TRBD1. The V gene end was trimmed by 4 bases and the J gene end by 4 bases; junction bases not matched to a gene: 9. The CDR3 has 14 residues. Looked up from germline, CDR1 is SQVTM and CDR2 is ANQGSEA. The CDR3 is CSVVVAGGYYEQYF. The CDR3 DNA reads as TGCAGCGTTGTCGTGGCAGGGGGCTATTACGAGCAGTACTTC.

This rearrangement joins TRBV12-3 or TRBV12-4 to TRBJ1-2; 10 bases align to TRBD1. With V trimmed by 5 bases and J by 7 bases, 7 bases remained unmatched. The CDR3 totals 14 residues. This chain's CDR3 is CASSVGQGGAGYTF. CDR3 DNA: TGTGCCAGCAGTGTCGGACAGGGGGGCGCTGGCTACACCTTC.

The genes are TRBV7-9 and TRBJ1-2, with D possibly matching TRBD1 (5 bases). The CDR3 runs 13 residues. Germline assignment: CDR1 SEHNR and CDR2 FQNEAQ (reference sequence). The V end was cut by 1 base, the J end by 8 bases, with 11 bases between. The CDR3 nucleotides are TGTGCCAGCAGCTTAGTCCGGCAGGGAGGCTACACCTTC. Translation: CASSLVRQGGYTF.

The chain employs TRBV20-1 and TRBJ2-1; the match to TRBD1 covers 8 bases. The CDR3 is made up of 14 amino acids. Germline values: CDR1 DFQATT, CDR2 SNEGSKA (reference sequence). V dropped 6 bases and J dropped 10; count of bases not matched to a gene: 14. For the CDR3, the DNA is TGCAGTGCGACGGGACAGGACAAACAATGGGAGCAGTTCTTC. This gives the protein CSATGQDKQWEQFF.

V and J are TRBV29-1 and TRBJ1-1; D is unresolved. This CDR3 region has 12 residues. The V end was cut by 4 bases, the J end by 6 bases, with 12 bases between. Germline loops: CDR1 SQVTM, CDR2 ANQGSEA. The CDR3 here is CSVGLAGAEAFF. In DNA form, the CDR3 reads TGCAGCGTTGGATTGGCAGGAGCTGAAGCTTTCTTT.

CDR3 sequence (DNA): TGTGCCAGCAACCCCCGATTTCAGTTCTACGAGCAGTACTTC. This translates into CASNPRFQFYEQYF. J is TRBJ2-7 and V is TRBV7-8; D gene uncertain. The V gene lost 7 bases and the J gene lost 3 bases, with 16 bases spanning the gap. Germline values: CDR1 SGHVS, CDR2 FQNEAQ. CDR3 length: 14 amino acids.

This chain joins TRBV24-1 and TRBJ2-1, with TRBD2 identical over 12 bases. The V gene's germline CDR1 is KGHDR and CDR2 SFDVKD. V lost 9 bases, J lost 6 bases, and 2 bases stayed unmatched. The CDR3 totals 13 residues. CDR3: CATGTSGLNEQFF. DNA for the CDR3: TGTGCCACCGGGACTAGCGGGCTCAATGAGCAGTTCTTC.

The rearrangement uses TRBV5-1 and TRBJ2-1; D call uncertain. Trimming removed 0 bases at V and 9 bases at J, with 16 bases between. Germline V lookup: CDR1 SGHRS, CDR2 YFSETQ. This CDR3 contains 15 residues. CDR3 in amino acids: CASSLDWLVATEQFF. CDR3 nucleotide sequence: TGCGCCAGCAGCTTGGATTGGCTAGTTGCTACTGAGCAGTTCTTC.

The genes are TRBV4-3 and TRBJ1-1, with D perhaps matching TRBD1 (5 bases). The CDR3 length is 15 residues. Trimming pared 0 bases from V and 5 bases from J, leaving 13 bases between. Germline values: CDR1 LGHNA, CDR2 YSLEER. CDR3 sequence: CASSQDEGRRTEAFF. In DNA, the CDR3 is TGCGCCAGCAGCCAAGACGAGGGGCGTAGGACTGAAGCTTTCTTT.

The gene calls are TRBV20-1 and TRBJ1-5, with D perhaps TRBD1 (6 bases). CDR3 length equals 14 residues. The V end lost 6 bases, the J end lost 2 bases, and 14 bases lay between the germline ends. CDR1 and CDR2 from the germline V gene are DFQATT and SNEGSKA (reference sequence). This CDR3 is CSALTGLGNQPQHF. The CDR3, as DNA: TGCAGTGCCCTGACAGGTCTCGGCAATCAGCCCCAGCATTTT.

This rearrangement joins TRBV12-3 or TRBV12-4 to TRBJ1-2; D gene unclear. V lost 4 bases, J lost 4 bases, and 13 bases lay in between. CDR3 length: 14 residues. The CDR3 reads CASSSRLSSYGYTF. The CDR3 region has the DNA TGTGCCAGCAGTTCCCGGCTAAGTAGCTATGGCTACACCTTC.

The V and J genes are TRBV28 and TRBJ1-1, with TRBD1 matching over 7 bases. V lost 10 bases, J lost 5 bases, and 10 bases stayed unmatched. Germline V CDR1 and CDR2: MDHEN, SYDVKM. The CDR3 is made up of 13 amino acids. CDR3 nucleotide sequence: TGTGCCATCATCACAGGGGATGGGACTGAAGCTTTCTTT. It yields the protein CAIITGDGTEAFF.

The chain couples TRBV20-1 to TRBJ1-1; D unresolved. Trimming took 5 bases from V and 6 from J, leaving 10 bases between them. The CDR3 extends over 11 amino acids. CDR1 is DFQATT and CDR2 is SNEGSKA in the germline V gene (reference sequence). The CDR3 DNA follows: TGCAGTGCTTCGGCCCGGTCTGAAGCTTTCTTT. It translates to CSASARSEAFF.

The chain has TRBV3-1 and TRBJ2-2; the D gene is possibly TRBD2 (6 bases). The ends were cut back, 1 base at V and 4 bases at J, with 16 bases in the middle. CDR1 and CDR2 from the germline V gene are LGHDT and YNNKEL (reference sequence). CDR3 length equals 17 residues. The CDR3 loop reads CASSQGWRAGPTGELFF. CDR3 coding DNA: TGTGCCAGCAGCCAAGGTTGGAGGGCAGGGCCCACCGGGGAGCTGTTTTTT.

The sample holds one count of this clonotype. The V call is TRBV12-3 or TRBV12-4, the J call TRBJ2-7; D is possibly TRBD2 (6 bases). The CDR3 has 14 amino acids. V lost 5 bases and J 3 bases, leaving 14 bases between the germline ends. Here the CDR3 reads CASSPGLPSYEQYF. The DNA of the CDR3 is TGTGCCAGCAGTCCGGGACTCCCGAGCTACGAGCAGTACTTC.

J is TRBJ1-1 and V is TRBV30; 7 positions agree with TRBD1. Germline V gene sequence: CDR1 GTSNPN, CDR2 SVGIG (reference sequence). Losses at the gene ends were 5 bases for V and 1 base for J; bases not matched to a gene: 7. The CDR3 has 14 amino acids. CDR3 nucleotides: TGTGCCTGGTGGACAGGAAACAGGAACACTGAAGCTTTCTTT. It specifies CAWWTGNRNTEAFF.

J is TRBJ1-5 and V is TRBV10-3; D is undetermined. The length of the CDR3 is 16 residues. The germline gives CDR1 ENHRY, CDR2 SYGVKD. Trimming took off 2 bases at V and 7 bases at J, with 18 bases between the two ends. CDR3 amino acids: CAISETGLPAEQPQHF. CDR3 nucleotide sequence: TGTGCCATCAGTGAGACCGGACTCCCCGCGGAACAGCCCCAGCATTTT.

The rearrangement uses TRBV20-1 and TRBJ2-1; D might be TRBD1 or TRBD2, each matching 5 bases. Trimming took 5 bases from V and 12 from J, leaving 14 bases between them. Germline CDR1 reads DFQATT; CDR2 reads SNEGSKA (reference sequence). This CDR3 is built from 11 residues. The CDR3 sequence: CSAQRDPGQFF. CDR3 bases: TGCAGTGCTCAACGGGACCCCGGGCAGTTCTTC.